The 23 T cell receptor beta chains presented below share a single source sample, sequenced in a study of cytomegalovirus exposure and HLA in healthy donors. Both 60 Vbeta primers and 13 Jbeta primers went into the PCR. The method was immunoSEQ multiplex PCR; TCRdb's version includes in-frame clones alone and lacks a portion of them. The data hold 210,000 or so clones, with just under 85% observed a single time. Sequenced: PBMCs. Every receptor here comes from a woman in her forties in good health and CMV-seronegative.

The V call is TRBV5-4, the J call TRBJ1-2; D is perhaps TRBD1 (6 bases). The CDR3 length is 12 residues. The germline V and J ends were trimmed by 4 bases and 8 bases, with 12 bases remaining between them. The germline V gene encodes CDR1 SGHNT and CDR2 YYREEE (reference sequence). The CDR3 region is CASSQGIEGYTF. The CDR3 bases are TGTGCCAGCAGCCAGGGGATTGAGGGCTACACCTTC.

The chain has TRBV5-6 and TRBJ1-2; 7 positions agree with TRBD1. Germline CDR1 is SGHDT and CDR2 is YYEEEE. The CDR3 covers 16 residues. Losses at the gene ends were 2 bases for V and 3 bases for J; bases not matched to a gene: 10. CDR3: CASSLALTGYHYGYTF. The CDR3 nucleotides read TGTGCCAGCAGCTTAGCCCTGACAGGGTATCACTATGGCTACACCTTC.

The CDR3 reads CASSLLYGTGGTTNTGELFF. DNA of the CDR3: TGTGCCAGCAGTTTATTATACGGGACAGGGGGTACCACGAACACCGGGGAGCTGTTTTTT. The chain joins TRBV27 to TRBJ2-2; 11 bases align to TRBD1. The CDR3 extends over 20 amino acids. Germline V CDR1 and CDR2: MNHEY, SMNVEV (reference sequence). The trim removed 1 base at V and 0 bases at J, leaving 10 bases unmatched.

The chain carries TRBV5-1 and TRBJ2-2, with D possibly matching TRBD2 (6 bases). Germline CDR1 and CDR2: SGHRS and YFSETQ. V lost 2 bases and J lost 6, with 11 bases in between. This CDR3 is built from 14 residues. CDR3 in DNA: TGCGCCAGCAGCTTCCCGGGGGACGCCGGGGAGCTGTTTTTT. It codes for CASSFPGDAGELFF. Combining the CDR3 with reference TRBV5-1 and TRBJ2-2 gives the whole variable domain KAGVTQTPRYLIKTRGQQVTLSCSPISGHRSVSWYQQTPGQGLQFLFEYFSETQRNKGNFPGRFSGRQFSNSRSEMNVSTLELGDSALYLCASSFPGDAGELFFGEGSRLTVL.

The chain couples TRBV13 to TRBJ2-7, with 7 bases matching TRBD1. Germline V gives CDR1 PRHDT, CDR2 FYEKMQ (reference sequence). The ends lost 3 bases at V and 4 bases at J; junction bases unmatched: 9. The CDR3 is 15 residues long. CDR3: CASSFRLGTEYEQYF. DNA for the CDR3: TGTGCCAGCAGCTTCCGCCTCGGGACAGAATACGAGCAGTACTTC. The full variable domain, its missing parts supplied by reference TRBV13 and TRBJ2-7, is AAGVIQSPRHLIKEKRETATLKCYPIPRHDTVYWYQQGPGQDPQFLISFYEKMQSDKGSIPDRFSAQQFSDYHSELNMSSLELGDSALYFCASSFRLGTEYEQYFGPGTRLTVT.

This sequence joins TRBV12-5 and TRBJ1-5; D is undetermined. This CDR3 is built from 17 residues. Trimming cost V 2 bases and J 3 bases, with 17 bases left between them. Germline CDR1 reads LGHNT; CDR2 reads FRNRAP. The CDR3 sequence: CASGLIAIGRYNQPQHF. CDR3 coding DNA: TGTGCTAGTGGTTTGATCGCCATTGGCAGATACAATCAGCCCCAGCATTTT.

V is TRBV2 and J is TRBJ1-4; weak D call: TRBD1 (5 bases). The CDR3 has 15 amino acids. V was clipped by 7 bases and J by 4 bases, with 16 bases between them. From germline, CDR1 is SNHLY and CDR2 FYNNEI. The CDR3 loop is CASTLDGQGNEKLFF. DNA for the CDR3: TGTGCCAGCACCCTAGACGGGCAGGGTAATGAAAAACTGTTTTTT.

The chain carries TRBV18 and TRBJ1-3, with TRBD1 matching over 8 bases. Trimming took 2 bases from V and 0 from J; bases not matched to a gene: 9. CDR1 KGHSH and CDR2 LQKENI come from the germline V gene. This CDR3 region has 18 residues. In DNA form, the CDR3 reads TGTGCCAGCTCACCAGATTTTGGACAGGGACACTCTGGAAACACCATATATTTT. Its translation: CASSPDFGQGHSGNTIYF. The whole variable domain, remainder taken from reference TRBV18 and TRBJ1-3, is NAGVMQNPRHLVRRRGQEARLRCSPMKGHSHVYWYRQLPEEGLKFMVYLQKENIIDESGMPKERFSAEFPKEGPSILRIQQVVRGDSAAYFCASSPDFGQGHSGNTIYFGEGSWLTVV.

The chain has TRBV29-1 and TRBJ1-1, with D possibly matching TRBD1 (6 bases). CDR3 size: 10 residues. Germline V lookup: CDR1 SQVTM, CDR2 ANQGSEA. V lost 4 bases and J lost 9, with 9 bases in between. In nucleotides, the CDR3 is TGCAGCGTTGCGGGGACACAAGCTTTCTTT. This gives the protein CSVAGTQAFF. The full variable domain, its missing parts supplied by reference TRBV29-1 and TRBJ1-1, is SAVISQKPSRDICQRGTSLTIQCQVDSQVTMMFWYRQQPGQSLTLIATANQGSEATYESGFVIDKFPISRPNLTFSTLTVSNMSPEDSSIYLCSVAGTQAFFGQGTRLTVV.

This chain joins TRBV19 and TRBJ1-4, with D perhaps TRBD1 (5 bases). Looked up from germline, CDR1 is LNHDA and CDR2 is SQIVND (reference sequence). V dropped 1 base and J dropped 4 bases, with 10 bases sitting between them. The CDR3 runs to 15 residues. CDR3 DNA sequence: TGTGCCAGTAGTATAGGGGCAGGGATTAATGAAAAACTGTTTTTT. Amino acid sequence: CASSIGAGINEKLFF.

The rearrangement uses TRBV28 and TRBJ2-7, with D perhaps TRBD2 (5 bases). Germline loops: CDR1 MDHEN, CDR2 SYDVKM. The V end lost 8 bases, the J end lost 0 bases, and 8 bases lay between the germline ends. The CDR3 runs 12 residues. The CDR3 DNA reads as TGTGCCAGCCACGGGGTCTCCTACGAGCAGTACTTC. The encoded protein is CASHGVSYEQYF. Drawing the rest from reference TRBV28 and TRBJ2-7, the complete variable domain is DVKVTQSSRYLVKRTGEKVFLECVQDMDHENMFWYRQDPGLGLRLIYFSYDVKMKEKGDIPEGYSVSREKKERFSLILESASTNQTSMYLCASHGVSYEQYFGPGTRLTVT.

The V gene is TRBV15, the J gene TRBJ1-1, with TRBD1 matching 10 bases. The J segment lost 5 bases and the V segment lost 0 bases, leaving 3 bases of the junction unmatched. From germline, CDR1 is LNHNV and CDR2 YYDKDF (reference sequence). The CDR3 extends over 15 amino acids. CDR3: CATSRDRTGGTEAFF. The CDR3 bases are TGTGCCACCAGCAGAGACAGGACAGGGGGGACTGAAGCTTTCTTT.

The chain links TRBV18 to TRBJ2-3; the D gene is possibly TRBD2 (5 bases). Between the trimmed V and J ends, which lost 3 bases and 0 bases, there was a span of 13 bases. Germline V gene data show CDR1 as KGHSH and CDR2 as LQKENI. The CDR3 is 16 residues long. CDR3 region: CASSPIGTGSTDTQYF. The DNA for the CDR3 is TGTGCCAGCTCACCGATCGGAACGGGGAGCACAGATACGCAGTATTTT. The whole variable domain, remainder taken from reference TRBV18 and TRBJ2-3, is NAGVMQNPRHLVRRRGQEARLRCSPMKGHSHVYWYRQLPEEGLKFMVYLQKENIIDESGMPKERFSAEFPKEGPSILRIQQVVRGDSAAYFCASSPIGTGSTDTQYFGPGTRLTVL.

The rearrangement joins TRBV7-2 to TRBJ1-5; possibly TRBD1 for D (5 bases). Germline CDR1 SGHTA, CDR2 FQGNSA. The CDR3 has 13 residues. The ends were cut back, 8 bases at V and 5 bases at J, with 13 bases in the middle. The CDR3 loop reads CASGGRGDQPQHF. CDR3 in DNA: TGTGCCAGCGGCGGCCGGGGGGATCAGCCCCAGCATTTT.

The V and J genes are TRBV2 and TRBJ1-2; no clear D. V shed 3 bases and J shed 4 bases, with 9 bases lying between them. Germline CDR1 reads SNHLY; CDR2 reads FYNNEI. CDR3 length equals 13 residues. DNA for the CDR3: TGTGCCAGCAGTGAGTGGCTCCTCTATGGCTACACCTTC. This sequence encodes CASSEWLLYGYTF.

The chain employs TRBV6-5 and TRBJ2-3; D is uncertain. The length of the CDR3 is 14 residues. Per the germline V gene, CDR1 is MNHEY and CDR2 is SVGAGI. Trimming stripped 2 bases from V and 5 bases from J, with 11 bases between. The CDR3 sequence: CASSYRESGDTQYF. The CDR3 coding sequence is TGTGCCAGCAGTTACCGAGAATCCGGAGATACGCAGTATTTT.

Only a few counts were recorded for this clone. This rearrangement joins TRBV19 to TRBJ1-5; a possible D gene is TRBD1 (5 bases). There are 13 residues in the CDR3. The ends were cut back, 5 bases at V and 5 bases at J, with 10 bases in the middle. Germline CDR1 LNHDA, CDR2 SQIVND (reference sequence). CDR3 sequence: CASSVDSYQPQHF. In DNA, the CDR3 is TGTGCCAGTAGTGTCGACAGCTATCAGCCCCAGCATTTT.

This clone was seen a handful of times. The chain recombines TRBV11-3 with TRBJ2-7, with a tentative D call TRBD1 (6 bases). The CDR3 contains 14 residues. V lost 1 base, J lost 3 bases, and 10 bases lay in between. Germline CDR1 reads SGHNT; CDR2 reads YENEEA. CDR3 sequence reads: CASSLGDTLYEQYF. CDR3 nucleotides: TGTGCCAGCAGCTTAGGGGACACTCTCTACGAGCAGTACTTC.

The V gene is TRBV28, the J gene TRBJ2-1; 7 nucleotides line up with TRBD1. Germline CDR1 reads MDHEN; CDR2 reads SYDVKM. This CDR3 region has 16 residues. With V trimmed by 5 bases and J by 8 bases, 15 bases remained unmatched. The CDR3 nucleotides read TGTGCCAGCAGTCCCCTCTGGGACAGACCCGGGGATGAGCAGTTCTTC. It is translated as CASSPLWDRPGDEQFF.

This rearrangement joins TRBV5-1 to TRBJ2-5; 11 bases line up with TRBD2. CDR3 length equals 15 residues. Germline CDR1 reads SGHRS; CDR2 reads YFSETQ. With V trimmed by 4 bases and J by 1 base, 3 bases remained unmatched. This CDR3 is CASSDTSGGQETQYF. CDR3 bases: TGCGCCAGCAGCGATACTAGCGGGGGCCAAGAGACCCAGTACTTC.

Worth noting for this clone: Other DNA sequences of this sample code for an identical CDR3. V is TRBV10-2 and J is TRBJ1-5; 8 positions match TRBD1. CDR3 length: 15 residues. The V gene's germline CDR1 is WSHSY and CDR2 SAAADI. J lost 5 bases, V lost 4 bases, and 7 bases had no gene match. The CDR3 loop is CASSGGQGGDQPQHF. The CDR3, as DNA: TGCGCCAGCAGTGGCGGACAGGGCGGGGATCAGCCCCAGCATTTT.

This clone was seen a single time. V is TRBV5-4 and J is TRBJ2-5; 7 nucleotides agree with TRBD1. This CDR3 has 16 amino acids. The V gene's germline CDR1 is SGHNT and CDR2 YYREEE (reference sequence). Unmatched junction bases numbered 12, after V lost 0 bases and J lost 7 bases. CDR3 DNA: TGTGCCAGCAGCTTGGAAGGGGGCCTCCGAAGAGGGACCCAGTACTTC. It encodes CASSLEGGLRRGTQYF.

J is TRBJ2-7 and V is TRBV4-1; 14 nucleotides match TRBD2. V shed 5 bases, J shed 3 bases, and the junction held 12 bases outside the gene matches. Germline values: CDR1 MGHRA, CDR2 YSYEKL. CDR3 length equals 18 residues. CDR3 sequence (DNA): TGCGCCAGCAGCTTACGATCGCCGGGACTAGCGGGGGACTACGAGCAGTACTTC. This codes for CASSLRSPGLAGDYEQYF.